This T cell receptor (beta chain) was sequenced for a study of siplizumab effects on memory and regulatory T cells. Regarding the study as a whole: The Treg-derived share of mappable alloreactive CD4+ clones averaged approximately 71% with siplizumab and 25% to 30% in controls.

About this clone: What it recognizes is unknown.

Germline CDR1 MNHNY, CDR2 SVGAGI (reference sequence). This CDR3 is built from 15 residues. V gave up 1 base and J gave up 6 bases; unmatched junction bases: 3. The protocol was immunoSEQ multiplex PCR, while the TCRdb copy is restricted to in-frame clones and leaves out a portion. The sample lists about 72,000 clones, about 90% seen once, with around 30% in the top ten. The TCR was taken from a human donor in good health. The rearrangement uses TRBV6-6 and TRBJ2-1, with 10 bases that match TRBD2. Sequenced sample: CD8+ T cells sorted from blood. CDR3 amino acids: CASSYLAGGGNEQFF. DNA for the CDR3: TGTGCCAGCAGTTACTTAGCGGGAGGAGGCAATGAGCAGTTCTTC.